Below are 17 T cell receptor beta chains sequenced from a single sample in a study of cytomegalovirus exposure and HLA in healthy donors. 13 Jbeta primers and 60 Vbeta primers were used for the PCR. The repertoire was sequenced with immunoSEQ multiplex PCR; TCRdb's copy has only in-frame clones and lacks some. Found here are over 90,000 clones, roughly three fifths of them singletons; the top ten hold approximately 4.3%. The sequenced material came from PBMCs. The source of these receptors is a human donor in good health.

This clone was found a few times. The chain is built from TRBV30 and TRBJ1-5; D gene unclear. In germline, CDR1 is GTSNPN, CDR2 SVGIG (reference sequence). This CDR3 region has 17 residues. The germline V and J ends were trimmed by 2 bases and 0 bases, with 17 bases remaining between them. The CDR3 region has the DNA TGTGCCTGGAGTCCCCCCCCTGAACGGGATAGCAATCAGCCCCAGCATTTT. It translates to CAWSPPPERDSNQPQHF.

The V and J genes are TRBV27 and TRBJ2-7, with unresolved D. Germline CDR1 MNHEY, CDR2 SMNVEV (reference sequence). This CDR3 has 13 residues. The V end lost 1 base, the J end lost 6 bases, and 10 bases lay between the germline ends. CDR3 sequence (DNA): TGTGCCAGCAGTTTATTCCGATTCGGCGAGCAGTACTTC. Amino acid sequence: CASSLFRFGEQYF.

The CDR3 region is CAIGGTEPYEQYF. The CDR3 nucleotides are TGTGCCATCGGAGGGACAGAGCCTTACGAGCAGTACTTC. The rearrangement uses TRBV10-3 and TRBJ2-7, with a possible D match to TRBD1 (7 bases). CDR1 and CDR2 from the germline V gene are ENHRY and SYGVKD. This CDR3 has 13 amino acids. V gave up 8 bases and J gave up 4 bases, with 15 bases separating them.

This clone was seen a few times. The chain uses TRBV4-1 and TRBJ1-4; TRBD1 matches 9 bases. From germline, CDR1 is MGHRA and CDR2 YSYEKL. There are 18 residues in the CDR3. The V gene end was trimmed by 4 bases and the J gene end by 5 bases; junction bases not matched to a gene: 14. The CDR3 protein is CASSRIFRDRVINEKLFF. The DNA of the CDR3 is TGCGCCAGCAGCCGTATATTTAGGGACAGGGTAATCAATGAAAAACTGTTTTTT.

V usage is TRBV6-1 and J usage is TRBJ2-7; tentatively, D is TRBD2 (5 bases). The CDR3 has 14 amino acids. V was clipped by 4 bases and J by 0 bases, with 10 bases between them. Per the germline V gene, CDR1 is MNHNS and CDR2 is SASEGT. DNA of the CDR3: TGTGCCAGCAGTGTGGACGGGATCTCCTACGAGCAGTACTTC. Residues: CASSVDGISYEQYF.

This clone was detected only a few times. V usage is TRBV6-6 and J usage is TRBJ2-7; D unresolved. The CDR3 is made up of 12 amino acids. Germline V gene lookup returns CDR1 MNHNY and CDR2 SVGAGI (reference sequence). V lost 3 bases and J 5 bases, leaving 8 bases between the germline ends. CDR3 sequence reads: CASSYNFDEQYF. The DNA of the CDR3 is TGTGCCAGCAGTTATAACTTTGACGAGCAGTACTTC.

This clone was counted only a few times. The chain is built from TRBV6-5 and TRBJ2-7; 8 bases line up with TRBD1. Trimming at V came to 4 bases and at J to 3 bases, leaving 5 bases not matched to a gene. CDR3 length equals 14 residues. Germline CDR1 reads MNHEY; CDR2 reads SVGAGI. DNA of the CDR3: TGTGCCAGCAGTTTCCAGGGGGCAAACTACGAGCAGTACTTC. The encoded protein is CASSFQGANYEQYF.

The J gene is TRBJ2-7, the V gene TRBV5-1; 14 bases fit TRBD2. The CDR3 contains 20 residues. The germline V gene has CDR1 SGHRS and CDR2 YFSETQ. V lost 1 base and J lost 2; bases outside the gene matches: 14. CDR3 sequence reads: CASSLTLTGLAGVGAYEQYF. For the CDR3, the DNA is TGCGCCAGCAGCTTGACTTTAACGGGACTAGCGGGAGTCGGTGCCTACGAGCAGTACTTC.

This chain joins TRBV19 and TRBJ2-2; D perhaps matches TRBD2 (6 bases). V lost 5 bases, J lost 7 bases, and 11 bases lay in between. This CDR3 has 13 amino acids. Germline V CDR1 and CDR2: LNHDA, SQIVND (reference sequence). CDR3 nucleotides: TGTGCCAGTAGTGCGGGAATGGGCGGGGAGCTGTTTTTT. Protein sequence: CASSAGMGGELFF.

The gene calls are TRBV4-1 and TRBJ1-5; perhaps TRBD1 as D (6 bases). Germline lookup yields CDR1 MGHRA and CDR2 YSYEKL. V was pared by 0 bases and J by 0 bases, with 15 bases between. This CDR3 contains 18 residues. The CDR3 coding sequence is TGCGCCAGCAGCCAAGATTTGCGGCAGGGACATAGCAATCAGCCCCAGCATTTT. Translated: CASSQDLRQGHSNQPQHF.

The V and J genes are TRBV6-5 and TRBJ2-2; D might be TRBD1 (6 bases). The V end was cut by 6 bases, the J end by 6 bases, with 8 bases between. Germline CDR1 reads MNHEY; CDR2 reads SVGAGI. The CDR3 has 12 residues. CDR3 sequence reads: CASRGQSGELFF. CDR3 in DNA: TGTGCCAGCAGAGGACAGTCCGGGGAGCTGTTTTTT.

The chain employs TRBV27 and TRBJ2-5, with D hard to call. The CDR3 is 14 residues long. Germline CDR1 and CDR2: MNHEY and SMNVEV (reference sequence). V was cut by 1 base and J by 9 bases, with 15 bases left in between. The CDR3: CASSLLRGVGPQYF. The CDR3, as DNA: TGTGCCAGCAGTTTATTGCGAGGAGTGGGTCCCCAGTACTTC.

In DNA form, the CDR3 reads TGTGCCAGCAGTAAGACAGGGGTTTGGGGTGGCTACACCTTC. Translation gives CASSKTGVWGGYTF. This rearrangement joins TRBV25-1 to TRBJ1-2, with 8 bases identical to TRBD1. The V segment lost 5 bases and the J segment 7 bases; nucleotides outside the gene matches: 9. The CDR3 contains 14 residues. Germline CDR1 MGHDK, CDR2 SYGVNS.

This clone showed up just a few times. V is TRBV6-6 and J is TRBJ2-3; 13 nucleotides line up with TRBD2. Looked up from germline, CDR1 is MNHNY and CDR2 is SVGAGI (reference sequence). The CDR3 has 13 residues. Unmatched junction bases numbered 7, after V lost 6 bases and J lost 13 bases. CDR3 coding DNA: TGTGCCAGCAGCCCCTTACTAGCGGGAGGGGAGTATTTT. Residues: CASSPLLAGGEYF.

The rearrangement joins TRBV28 to TRBJ2-1, with D hard to call. V lost 6 bases and J 7 bases, leaving 16 bases between the germline ends. The CDR3 runs to 14 residues. Germline values: CDR1 MDHEN, CDR2 SYDVKM. CDR3 loop: CASRVPPHGNEQFF. CDR3 nucleotides: TGTGCCAGCAGGGTACCTCCTCACGGGAATGAGCAGTTCTTC.

This clone appeared a single time. Other nucleotide sequences from this sample produce the same CDR3. This sequence joins TRBV5-1 and TRBJ2-3, with D possibly being TRBD2 (5 bases). V lost 1 base to trimming and J lost 6 bases, with 9 bases between them. Germline assignment: CDR1 SGHRS and CDR2 YFSETQ. The CDR3 runs to 13 residues. The CDR3 DNA reads as TGCGCCAGCAGCTTGTCGGGATCCGATACGCAGTATTTT. Protein: CASSLSGSDTQYF.

The J gene is TRBJ2-1, the V gene TRBV5-5, with a tentative D call TRBD2 (6 bases). The CDR3 sequence is 14 residues long. With 5 bases removed from V and 4 bases from J, the gap between germline ends came to 13 bases. Germline lookup yields CDR1 SGHKS and CDR2 YYEKEE (reference sequence). The CDR3 is CASRQRAAYNEQFF. In nucleotides, the CDR3 is TGTGCCAGCAGACAGCGGGCGGCTTACAATGAGCAGTTCTTC.